Given below is one T cell receptor beta chain in context. Its antigen is still unknown. No much larger clone exists at a distance of one base, and base qualities are not known. The CDR3 regions of human TCRbeta chains were subjected to immunosequencing. Per the original workflow: TCRs in the repertoires were matched against a reference library of SARS-CoV-2-specific TCRs that had been generated with the MIRA antigen-specificity platform. Breadth was defined as the fraction of unique TCRs that were SARS-CoV-2-associated, and depth was defined as the fraction of total T cells that were SARS-CoV-2-associated. Using the MIRA data, every spike-specific TCR was mapped to the spike region that the TCR reacted to and assigned to either a CD4 or a CD8 class. Log10-transformed breadth and depth values were compared by one-way ANOVA with Sidak's multiple comparisons tests. The source is immuneACCESS, and TCRdb retained only in-frame sequences with V and J called. Part of the clones is not carried over; for the studies checked, unresolved V genes explain less than half of this, and the remainder is unexplained. V and J calls and clone size are as listed in that table; D and trimming were resolved from the DNA. The sample yields about 180,000 clones; about 90% were counted once. The biggest ten clones account for roughly 4% of the sample.

This sample stems from a study of T cell responses to AZD1222 COVID-19 vaccine (dated by TCRdb to the early 2020s). The study in broad terms: TCR sequencing was performed for 230 to 250 trial participants, of whom some 200 were given two doses of AZD1222 and 26 were given two doses of MenACWY control vaccine. Trial participants were enrolled by age into subgroups of 18-55, 56-69 and 70-plus years, and around 150, 28 and 57 TCR-sequenced participants, respectively, were included in these subgroups.

Study-wide findings and limitations: Most participants were white British and females outnumbered males, and the authors suggested that clonal diversity may have been underestimated. The 56-69-year group was small, and its depth increase did not reach significance, likely because of low power. Spike-specific TCR breadth and depth rose significantly after two AZD1222 doses compared with day 0 and with MenACWY recipients. Because no day 14 peak-response samples were available, the repertoires could be characterized only after the peak T cell response. Reportedly, almost half of the unique spike-specific TCRs recognized epitopes lying outside the regions that are mutated in the B.1.351 and B.1.1.7 variants. Conclusions about previously exposed vaccinees are limited, since just five or six AZD1222 recipients were seropositive for SARS-CoV-2 at baseline. CD4 TCRs associated with the vaccine covered the entire spike protein, and the dominant responses were in regions 160-218 and 743-854.

Reading the label with the study, this specimen's time point is: about 28 days (+/-7) after the second vaccine dose. The sample's treatment or condition, from its label and the paper: meningococcal conjugate vaccine given as trial control. Vaccinee samples were obtained from the UK trials COV001 and COV002, which included a single-blind randomized controlled phase 2/3 trial of AZD1222 (ChAdOx1 nCoV-19) in healthy adults. For TCRbeta chain sequencing, PBMC samples from trial participants were taken at day 0 and at day 28 after the second dose. Inclusive of the bounding cysteine and phenylalanine, the CDR3 is 15 residues long. CDR3 DNA is the only sequence kept; it has 45 bases, read in frame from the first base. Trimming takes 2 bases from V and 2 bases from J, and the germline ends sit 10 bases apart. The germline V gene specifies WSHSY as CDR1 and SAAADI as CDR2.

The chain was built from TRBV10-2 and TRBJ1-5, and possibly TRBD1, on 5 matching bases. This receptor was taken from an adult who received the MenACWY meningococcal vaccine as a control. Here the sequenced sample was peripheral blood, taken 28 days after the second dose of the MenACWY control vaccine. The CDR3 protein sequence reads: CASSEQGDGNQPQHF. The DNA is as follows: TGCGCCAGCAGTGAGCAGGGAGATGGCAATCAGCCCCAGCATTTT.